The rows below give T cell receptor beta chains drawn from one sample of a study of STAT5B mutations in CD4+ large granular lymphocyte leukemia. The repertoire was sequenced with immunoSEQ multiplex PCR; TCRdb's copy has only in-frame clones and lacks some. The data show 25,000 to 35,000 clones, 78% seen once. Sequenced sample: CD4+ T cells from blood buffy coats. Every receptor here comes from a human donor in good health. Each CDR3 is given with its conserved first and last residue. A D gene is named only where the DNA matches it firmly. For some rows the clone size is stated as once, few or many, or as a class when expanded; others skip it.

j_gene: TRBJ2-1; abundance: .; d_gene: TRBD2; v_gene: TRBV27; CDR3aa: CASSGSPGLVVREQFF; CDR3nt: TGTGCCAGCAGTGGCTCTCCGGGACTAGTGGTTCGGGAGCAGTTCTTC
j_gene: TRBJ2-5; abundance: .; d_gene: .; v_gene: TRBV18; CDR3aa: CASSPRDQETQYF; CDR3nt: TGTGCCAGCTCCCCCCGGGACCAAGAGACCCAGTACTTC
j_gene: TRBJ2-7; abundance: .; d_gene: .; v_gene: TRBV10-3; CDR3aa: CAIRGADSYEQYF; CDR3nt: TGTGCCATCAGGGGTGCGGACTCCTACGAGCAGTACTTC
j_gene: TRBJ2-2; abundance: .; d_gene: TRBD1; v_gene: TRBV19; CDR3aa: CASSRQGAVGELFF; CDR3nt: TGTGCCAGTAGTAGGCAGGGGGCAGTCGGGGAGCTGTTTTTT
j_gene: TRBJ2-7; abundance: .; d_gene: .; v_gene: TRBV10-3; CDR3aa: CAISSPQQGTYEQYF; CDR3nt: TGTGCCATCAGCTCACCCCAACAGGGTACCTACGAGCAGTACTTC
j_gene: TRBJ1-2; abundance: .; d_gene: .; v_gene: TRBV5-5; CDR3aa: CASSLGGGRNNYGYTF; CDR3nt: TGTGCCAGCAGCTTGGGAGGGGGACGGAATAACTATGGCTACACCTTC
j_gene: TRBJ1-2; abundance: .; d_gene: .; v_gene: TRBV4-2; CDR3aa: CASSQDGRQGGYGYTF; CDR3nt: TGTGCCAGCAGCCAAGATGGGAGGCAGGGAGGGTATGGCTACACCTTC
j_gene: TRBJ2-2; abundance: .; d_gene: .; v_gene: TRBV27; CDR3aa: CASRRVLNTGELFF; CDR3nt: TGTGCCAGCAGGAGGGTCTTGAACACCGGGGAGCTGTTTTTT
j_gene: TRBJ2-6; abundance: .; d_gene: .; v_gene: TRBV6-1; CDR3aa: CASSGGQYYSGANVLTF; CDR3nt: TGTGCCAGCAGTGGGGGGCAGTACTACTCTGGGGCCAACGTCCTGACTTTC
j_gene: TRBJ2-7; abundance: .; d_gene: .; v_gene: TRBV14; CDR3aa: CASSHSKGVQYF; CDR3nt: TGTGCCAGCAGCCATTCAAAGGGGGTCCAGTACTTC
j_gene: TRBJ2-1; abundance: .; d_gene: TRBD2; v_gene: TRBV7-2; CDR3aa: CASSGTIPNEQFF; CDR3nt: TGTGCCAGCAGCGGGACTATTCCCAATGAGCAGTTCTTC
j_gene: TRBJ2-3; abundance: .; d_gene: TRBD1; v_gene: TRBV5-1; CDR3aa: CASSGGTVYTDTQYF; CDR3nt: TGCGCCAGCAGCGGTGGGACAGTTTACACAGATACGCAGTATTTT
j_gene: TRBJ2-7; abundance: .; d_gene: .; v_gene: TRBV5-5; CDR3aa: CASSFRLDSYEQYF; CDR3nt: TGTGCCAGCAGCTTCCGACTAGACTCCTACGAGCAGTACTTC
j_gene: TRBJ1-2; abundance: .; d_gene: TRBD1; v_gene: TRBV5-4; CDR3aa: CASSGTGARGYTF; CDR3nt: TGTGCCAGCAGCGGGACAGGGGCTCGTGGCTACACCTTC
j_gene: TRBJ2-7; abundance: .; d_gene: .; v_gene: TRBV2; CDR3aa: CASSEALYLGPSYEQYF; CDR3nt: TGTGCCAGCAGTGAAGCGCTTTATCTGGGGCCTTCCTACGAGCAGTACTTC
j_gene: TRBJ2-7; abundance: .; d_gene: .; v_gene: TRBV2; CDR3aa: CASSGRQGMSYEQYF; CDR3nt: TGTGCCAGCAGTGGGCGCCAGGGGATGTCCTACGAGCAGTACTTC
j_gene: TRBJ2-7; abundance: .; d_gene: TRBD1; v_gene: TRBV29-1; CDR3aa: CSVLPGTAYEQYF; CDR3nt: TGCAGCGTCCTCCCCGGGACAGCCTACGAGCAGTACTTC
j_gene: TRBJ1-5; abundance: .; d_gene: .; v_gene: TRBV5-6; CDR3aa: CASSKTGEVANQPQHF; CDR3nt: TGTGCCAGCAGCAAGACAGGCGAGGTAGCCAATCAGCCCCAGCATTTT
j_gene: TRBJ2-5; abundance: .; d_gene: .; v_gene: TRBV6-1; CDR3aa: CASSEEVNLAIVLYQYF; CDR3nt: TGTGCCAGCAGTGAAGAGGTTAACCTCGCAATCGTTTTGTACCAGTACTTC
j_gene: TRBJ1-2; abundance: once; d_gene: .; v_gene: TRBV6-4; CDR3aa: CASSVKIHYGFTF; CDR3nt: TGTGCCAGCAGTGTGAAGATACACTATGGCTTCACCTTC
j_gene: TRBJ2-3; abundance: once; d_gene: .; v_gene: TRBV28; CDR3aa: CASSFILAPLGHTLTDTQYF; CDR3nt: TGTGCCAGCAGTTTCATCCTCGCTCCCCTCGGACACACTCTCACAGATACGCAGTATTTT
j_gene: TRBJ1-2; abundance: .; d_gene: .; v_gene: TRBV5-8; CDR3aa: CASSNRTPAYGYTF; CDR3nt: TGTGCCAGCAGCAACAGGACGCCTGCCTATGGCTACACCTTC
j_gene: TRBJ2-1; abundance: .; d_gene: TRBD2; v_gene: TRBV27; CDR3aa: CASSFYRTSGSINEQFF; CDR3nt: TGTGCCAGCAGTTTCTACAGGACTAGCGGGAGTATCAATGAGCAGTTCTTC
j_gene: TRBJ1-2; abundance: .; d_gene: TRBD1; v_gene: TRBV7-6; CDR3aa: CASSLGNRGGNYGYTF; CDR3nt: TGTGCCAGCAGCTTAGGAAACAGGGGGGGCAACTATGGCTACACCTTC
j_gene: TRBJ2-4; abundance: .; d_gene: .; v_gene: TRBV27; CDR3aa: CASSSPQGGKNIQYF; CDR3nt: TGTGCCAGCAGTTCACCACAGGGTGGCAAAAACATTCAGTACTTC
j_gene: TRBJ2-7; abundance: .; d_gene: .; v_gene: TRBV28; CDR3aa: CASDSLKRATYEQYF; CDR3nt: TGTGCCAGCGATTCACTGAAACGGGCCACCTACGAGCAGTACTTC
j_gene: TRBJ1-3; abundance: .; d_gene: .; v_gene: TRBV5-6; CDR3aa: CASSLGVYSGNTIYF; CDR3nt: TGTGCCAGCAGCTTGGGGGTCTACTCTGGAAACACCATATATTTT
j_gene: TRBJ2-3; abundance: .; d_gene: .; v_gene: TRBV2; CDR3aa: CASQPNPGDTQYF; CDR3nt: TGTGCCAGCCAACCCAACCCCGGGGATACGCAGTATTTT
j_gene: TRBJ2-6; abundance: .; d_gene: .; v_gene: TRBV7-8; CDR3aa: CASRSTGSSGANVLTF; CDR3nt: TGTGCCAGCAGATCCACAGGGAGCTCTGGGGCCAACGTCCTGACTTTC
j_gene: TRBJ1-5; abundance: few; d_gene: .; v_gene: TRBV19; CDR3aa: CASRSAHLVDSNQPQHF; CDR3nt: TGTGCCAGTAGATCGGCACATCTCGTAGATAGCAATCAGCCCCAGCATTTT
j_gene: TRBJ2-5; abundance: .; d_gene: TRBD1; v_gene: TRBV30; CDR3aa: CAWSYGQGAAGTQYF; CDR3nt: TGTGCCTGGAGTTATGGACAGGGGGCGGCAGGGACCCAGTACTTC
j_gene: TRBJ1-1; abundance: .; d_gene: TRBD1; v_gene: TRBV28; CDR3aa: CASSLYPSDRGTEAFF; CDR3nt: TGTGCCAGCAGTTTATATCCCTCAGACAGGGGCACTGAAGCTTTCTTT
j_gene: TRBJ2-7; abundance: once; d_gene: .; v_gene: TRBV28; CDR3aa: CASSRLYEQYF; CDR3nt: TGTGCCAGCAGTCGACTCTACGAGCAGTACTTC
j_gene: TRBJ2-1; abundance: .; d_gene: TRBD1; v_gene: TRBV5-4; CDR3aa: CASSLTGGKPYNEQFF; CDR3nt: TGTGCCAGCAGCTTGACAGGGGGCAAGCCGTACAATGAGCAGTTCTTC
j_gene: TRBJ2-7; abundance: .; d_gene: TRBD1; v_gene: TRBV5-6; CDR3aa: CASSLAVYRGTREQYF; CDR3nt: TGTGCCAGCAGCTTGGCCGTCTACAGGGGGACCCGCGAGCAGTACTTC
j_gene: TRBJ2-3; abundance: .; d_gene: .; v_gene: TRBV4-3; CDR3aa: CASSQDGTVRGLADTQYF; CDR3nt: TGCGCCAGCAGCCAAGATGGGACTGTCAGGGGGTTGGCAGATACGCAGTATTTT
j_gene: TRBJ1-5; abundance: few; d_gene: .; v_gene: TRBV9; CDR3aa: CASSPGGGNQPQHF; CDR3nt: TGTGCCAGCAGCCCCGGGGGTGGGAATCAGCCCCAGCATTTT
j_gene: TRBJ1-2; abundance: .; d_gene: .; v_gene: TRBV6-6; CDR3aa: CASRAPNGYTF; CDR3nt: TGTGCCAGCCGGGCCCCCAATGGCTACACCTTC
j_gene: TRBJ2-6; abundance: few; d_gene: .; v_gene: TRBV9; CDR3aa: CASSVGSGSGANVLTF; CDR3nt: TGTGCCAGCAGCGTAGGGTCGGGATCTGGGGCCAACGTCCTGACTTTC
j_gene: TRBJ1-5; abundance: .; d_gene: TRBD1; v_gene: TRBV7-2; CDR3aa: CASSPYPGTGDSGQPQHF; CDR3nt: TGTGCCAGCAGCCCATACCCCGGGACAGGAGATTCTGGTCAGCCCCAGCATTTT